The rows below give T cell receptor beta chains drawn from one sample of a study of identifying expanded T cells in peripheral blood. TCRdb's table, derived via immunoSEQ multiplex PCR, lists solely in-frame clones and lacks some. Of over 90,000 clones listed, approximately 88% were seen once; the top ten hold roughly 15%. Sequenced material: blood. The source of these receptors is a person aged 18-70 years in good health. The CDR3 runs from the conserved cysteine through the conserved F or W. The order of the fields is J gene, D gene, V gene, CDR3 length, clone size, CDR3 protein, CDR3 DNA. The D gene is left open where the match is weak. Some rows have no size entry. The others give once, few or many, or a class for an expanded clone.

TRBJ1-1,.,TRBV7-9,13,.,CASSLGENTEAFF,TGTGCCAGCAGCCTAGGGGAGAACACTGAAGCTTTCTTT
TRBJ2-3,.,TRBV2,15,.,CASSESTAFTDTQYF,TGTGCCAGCAGTGAATCGACAGCGTTCACAGATACGCAGTATTTT
TRBJ1-2,TRBD1,TRBV2,14,few,CASREDRAGYGYTF,TGTGCCAGCAGGGAAGACAGGGCTGGCTATGGCTACACCTTC
TRBJ1-2,.,TRBV4-3,14,.,CASSQSRQNYGYTF,TGCGCCAGCAGCCAATCTCGCCAGAACTATGGCTACACCTTC
TRBJ2-2,.,TRBV11-2,14,.,CASSFRDSAGELFF,TGTGCCAGCAGCTTCCGGGACTCGGCCGGGGAGCTGTTTTTT
TRBJ1-5,.,TRBV30,21,.,CAWPLELLAGALILVIQPQHF,TGTGCCTGGCCGCTGGAGTTGCTAGCGGGGGCCCTAATATTAGTGATTCAGCCCCAGCATTTT
TRBJ2-5,.,TRBV19,14,.,CASSILRFRETQYF,TGTGCCAGTAGTATCCTAAGGTTTCGGGAGACCCAGTACTTC
TRBJ2-1,TRBD2,TRBV9,15,.,CASSVGTGGPNEQFF,TGTGCCAGCAGCGTAGGCACGGGGGGGCCCAATGAGCAGTTCTTC
TRBJ1-1,.,TRBV5-1,14,few,CASSLGDMNTEAFF,TGCGCCAGCAGCTTAGGGGACATGAACACTGAAGCTTTCTTT
TRBJ1-5,TRBD1,TRBV27,15,.,CASSLQGGPNQPQHF,TGTGCCAGCAGTTTGCAGGGGGGCCCCAATCAGCCCCAGCATTTT
TRBJ1-2,TRBD1,TRBV19,14,.,CASSPDRVNYGYTF,TGTGCCAGTAGTCCCGACAGGGTTAACTATGGCTACACCTTC
TRBJ2-7,TRBD1,TRBV28,15,.,CASSSGGTGSHEQYF,TGTGCCAGCAGCTCCGGGGGGACAGGGTCCCACGAGCAGTACTTC
TRBJ2-2,.,TRBV2,13,.,CASALGDTGELFF,TGTGCCAGCGCTTTAGGGGACACCGGGGAGCTGTTTTTT